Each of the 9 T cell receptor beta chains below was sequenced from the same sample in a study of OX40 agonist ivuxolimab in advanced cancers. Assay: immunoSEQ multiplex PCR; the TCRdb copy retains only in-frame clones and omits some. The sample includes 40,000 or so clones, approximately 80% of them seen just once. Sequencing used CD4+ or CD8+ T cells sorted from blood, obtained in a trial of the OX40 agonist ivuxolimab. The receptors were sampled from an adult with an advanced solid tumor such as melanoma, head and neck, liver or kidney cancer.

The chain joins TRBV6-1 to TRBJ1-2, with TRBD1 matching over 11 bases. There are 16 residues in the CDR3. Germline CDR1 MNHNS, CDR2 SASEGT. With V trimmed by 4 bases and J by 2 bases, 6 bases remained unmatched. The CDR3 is CASSAWTGGENYGYTF. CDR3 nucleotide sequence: TGTGCCAGCAGTGCATGGACAGGGGGCGAAAACTATGGCTACACCTTC.

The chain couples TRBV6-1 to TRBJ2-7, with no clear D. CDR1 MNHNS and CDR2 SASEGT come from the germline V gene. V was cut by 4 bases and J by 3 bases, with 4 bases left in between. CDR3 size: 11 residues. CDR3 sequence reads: CASSVGYEQYF. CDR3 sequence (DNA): TGTGCCAGCAGTGTAGGCTACGAGCAGTACTTC.

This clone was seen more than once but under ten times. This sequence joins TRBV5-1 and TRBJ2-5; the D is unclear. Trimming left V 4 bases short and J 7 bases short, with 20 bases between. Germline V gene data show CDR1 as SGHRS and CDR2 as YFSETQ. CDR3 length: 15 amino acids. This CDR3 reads CASSERIAGPGTQYF. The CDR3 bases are TGCGCCAGCAGCGAGAGGATTGCAGGTCCGGGGACCCAGTACTTC.

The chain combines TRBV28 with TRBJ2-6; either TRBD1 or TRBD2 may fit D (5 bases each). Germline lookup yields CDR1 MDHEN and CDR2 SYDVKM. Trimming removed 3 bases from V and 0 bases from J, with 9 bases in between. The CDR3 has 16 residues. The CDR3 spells CASSLGVSSGANVLTF. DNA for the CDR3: TGTGCCAGCAGTTTGGGGGTTAGCTCTGGGGCCAACGTCCTGACTTTC.

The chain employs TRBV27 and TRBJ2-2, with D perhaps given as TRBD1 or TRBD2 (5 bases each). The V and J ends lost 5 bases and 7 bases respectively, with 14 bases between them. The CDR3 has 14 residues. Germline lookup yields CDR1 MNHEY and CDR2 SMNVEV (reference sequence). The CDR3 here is CASSPLWGNGELFF. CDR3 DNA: TGTGCCAGCAGTCCCCTCTGGGGGAACGGGGAGCTGTTTTTT.

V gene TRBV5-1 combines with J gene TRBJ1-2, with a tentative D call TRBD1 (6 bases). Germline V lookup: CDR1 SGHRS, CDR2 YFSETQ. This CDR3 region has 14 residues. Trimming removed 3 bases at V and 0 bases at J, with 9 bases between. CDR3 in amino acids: CASSSGQTNYGYTF. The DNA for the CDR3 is TGCGCCAGCAGCTCAGGACAGACTAACTATGGCTACACCTTC.

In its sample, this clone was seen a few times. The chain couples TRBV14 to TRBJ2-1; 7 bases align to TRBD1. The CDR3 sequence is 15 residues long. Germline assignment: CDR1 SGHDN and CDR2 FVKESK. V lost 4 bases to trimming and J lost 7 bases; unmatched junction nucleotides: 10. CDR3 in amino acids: CASSPFLTGRNEQFF. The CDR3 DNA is TGTGCCAGCAGCCCCTTTTTGACAGGGAGAAATGAGCAGTTCTTC.

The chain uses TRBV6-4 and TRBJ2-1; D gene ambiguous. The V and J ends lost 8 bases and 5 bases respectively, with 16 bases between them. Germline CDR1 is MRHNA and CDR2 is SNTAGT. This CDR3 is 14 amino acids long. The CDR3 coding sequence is TGTGCCAGCCGCAAGGGCGCTTTCGACAATGAGCAGTTCTTC. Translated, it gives CASRKGAFDNEQFF.

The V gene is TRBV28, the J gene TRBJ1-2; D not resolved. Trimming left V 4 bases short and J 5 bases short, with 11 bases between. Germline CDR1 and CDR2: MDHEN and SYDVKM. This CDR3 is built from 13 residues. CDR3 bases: TGTGCCAGCAGTTCCCTTGGACGGTATGGCTACACCTTC. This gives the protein CASSSLGRYGYTF.